One sample yielded the 12 T cell receptor beta chains listed below, sequenced in a study of cytomegalovirus exposure and HLA in healthy donors. The table came from immunoSEQ multiplex PCR; TCRdb's copy has only in-frame clones and leaves some out. The sample contains some 170,000 clones, roughly 89% of which appear only once. Sequenced sample: PBMCs. These TCRs come from a woman aged 25 to 39 in good health and CMV-seronegative.

CDR3: CASSLTGGIGYTF. The CDR3 DNA sequence: TGTGCCAGCAGCTTGACAGGGGGTATTGGCTACACCTTC. The chain has TRBV5-4 and TRBJ1-2; the match to TRBD1 covers 8 bases. CDR3 length: 13 residues. V shed 1 base, J shed 7 bases, and the junction held 3 bases outside the gene matches. The V gene's germline CDR1 is SGHNT and CDR2 YYREEE (reference sequence). The full variable domain, with the rest looked up from reference TRBV5-4 and TRBJ1-2, is ETGVTQSPTHLIKTRGQQVTLRCSSQSGHNTVSWYQQALGQGPQFIFQYYREEENGRGNFPPRFSGLQFPNYSSELNVNALELDDSALYLCASSLTGGIGYTFGSGTRLTVV.

The gene calls are TRBV6-5 and TRBJ1-3, with D tentatively TRBD1 (5 bases). The germline V gene has CDR1 MNHEY and CDR2 SVGAGI. The V gene lost 2 bases and the J gene lost 0 bases, with 8 bases spanning the gap. The CDR3 loop spans 15 amino acids. This CDR3 is CASSYRGSSGNTIYF. CDR3 sequence (DNA): TGTGCCAGCAGTTACAGGGGAAGCTCTGGAAACACCATATATTTT.

This rearrangement joins TRBV6-1 to TRBJ2-7; the match to TRBD1 covers 8 bases. The CDR3 is made up of 15 amino acids. Germline trimming cut 2 bases from V and 4 bases from J; bases unmatched to any gene: 7. CDR1 and CDR2 (germline): MNHNS, SASEGT. The CDR3 protein is CASSEWTGTGYEQYF. In nucleotides, the CDR3 is TGTGCCAGCAGTGAATGGACAGGGACTGGGTACGAGCAGTACTTC.

This chain uses TRBV2 with TRBJ1-1; TRBD1 matches at 7 bases. Trimming removed 4 bases from V and 0 bases from J; junction bases left unmatched: 11. Germline V gene data show CDR1 as SNHLY and CDR2 as FYNNEI. The CDR3 is 17 residues long. CDR3 bases: TGTGCCAGCAGTGTAGTGGGACAGCTATTTATGAACACTGAAGCTTTCTTT. It specifies CASSVVGQLFMNTEAFF.

V is TRBV10-2 and J is TRBJ1-1; D is possibly TRBD1 (5 bases). The CDR3 has 15 residues. V dropped 9 bases and J dropped 1 base, with 18 bases sitting between them. Germline V gene lookup returns CDR1 WSHSY and CDR2 SAAADI. The CDR3 nucleotides are TGCGCCAGTGGGACTTATCGCGCCCAGAACACTGAAGCTTTCTTT. Its protein is CASGTYRAQNTEAFF.

The chain couples TRBV25-1 to TRBJ2-7, with 8 nucleotides matching TRBD1. From germline, CDR1 is MGHDK and CDR2 SYGVNS. This CDR3 comprises 17 residues. After removal of 9 bases from V and 0 bases from J, the junction contained 16 bases not matched to a gene. The CDR3 DNA reads as TGTGCCAGGAAAAAGTACTACAGGGGGGAGAGCTCCTACGAGCAGTACTTC. The encoded protein is CARKKYYRGESSYEQYF.

The chain has TRBV7-2 and TRBJ1-1; D perhaps matches TRBD1 (5 bases). The CDR3 extends over 14 amino acids. Germline V gene sequence: CDR1 SGHTA, CDR2 FQGNSA. V lost 4 bases and J 0 bases, leaving 9 bases between the germline ends. The CDR3 region is CASSSTAVNTEAFF. The CDR3 bases are TGTGCCAGCAGCTCGACAGCCGTGAACACTGAAGCTTTCTTT.

Only a few counts were recorded for this clone. The chain links TRBV6-1 to TRBJ1-4, with 8 bases fitting TRBD1. Losses at the gene ends were 11 bases for V and 7 bases for J; bases not matched to a gene: 9. Looked up from germline, CDR1 is MNHNS and CDR2 is SASEGT. The CDR3 extends over 13 amino acids. The CDR3 spells CAGWTGQSEKLFF. The CDR3 DNA reads as TGTGCCGGGTGGACAGGGCAATCTGAAAAACTGTTTTTT.

The rearrangement links TRBV5-1 to TRBJ2-2; no firm D call. Trimming pared 0 bases from V and 1 base from J, leaving 10 bases between. CDR1 and CDR2 from the germline V gene are SGHRS and YFSETQ. The CDR3 runs 16 residues. CDR3: CASSLGKVRNTGELFF. In DNA form, the CDR3 reads TGCGCCAGCAGCTTGGGAAAAGTGCGGAACACCGGGGAGCTGTTTTTT.

The V and J genes are TRBV6-5 and TRBJ2-5, with a weak D call TRBD1 (6 bases). The CDR3 sequence is 14 residues long. The ends were cut back, 6 bases at V and 0 bases at J, with 11 bases in the middle. Germline lookup yields CDR1 MNHEY and CDR2 SVGAGI. In nucleotides, the CDR3 is TGTGCCAGCAGAATACAGGGTTACCAAGAGACCCAGTACTTC. It is translated as CASRIQGYQETQYF.

This CDR3 is CASSQARVDYYGYTF. The CDR3 DNA sequence: TGTGCCAGCAGCCAAGCCCGAGTTGACTACTATGGCTACACCTTC. The rearrangement links TRBV14 to TRBJ1-2; D is uncertain. The CDR3 has 15 amino acids. The V gene's germline CDR1 is SGHDN and CDR2 FVKESK. V was shortened by 1 base and J by 3 bases, with 12 bases between the two germline ends. Using reference TRBV14 and TRBJ1-2 for the parts outside the CDR3, the full variable domain is EAGVTQFPSHSVIEKGQTVTLRCDPISGHDNLYWYRRVMGKEIKFLLHFVKESKQDESGMPNNRFLAERTGGTYSTLKVQPAELEDSGVYFCASSQARVDYYGYTFGSGTRLTVV.

Only a few counts were recorded for this clone. The genes are TRBV5-4 and TRBJ1-6; 9 bases match TRBD1. J was trimmed by 9 bases and V by 3 bases; bases with no gene match: 4. This CDR3 is 14 amino acids long. Germline V gene data show CDR1 as SGHNT and CDR2 as YYREEE (reference sequence). The CDR3 nucleotides read TGTGCCAGCAGCTGGGGGACAGGGCCTTCACCCCTCCACTTT. Residues: CASSWGTGPSPLHF.